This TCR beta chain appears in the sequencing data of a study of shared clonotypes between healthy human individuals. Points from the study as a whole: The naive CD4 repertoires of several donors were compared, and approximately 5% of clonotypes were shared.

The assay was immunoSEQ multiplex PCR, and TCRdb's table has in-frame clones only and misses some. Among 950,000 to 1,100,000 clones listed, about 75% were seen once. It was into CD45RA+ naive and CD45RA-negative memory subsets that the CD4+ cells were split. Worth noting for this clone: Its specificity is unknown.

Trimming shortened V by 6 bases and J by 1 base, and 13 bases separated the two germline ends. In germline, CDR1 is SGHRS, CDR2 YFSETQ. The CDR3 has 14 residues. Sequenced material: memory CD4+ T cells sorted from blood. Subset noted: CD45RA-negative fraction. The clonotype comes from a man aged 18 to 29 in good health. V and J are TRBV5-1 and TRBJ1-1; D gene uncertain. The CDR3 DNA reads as TGCGCCAGCAAGTTCCCAGGACCGAACACTGAAGCTTTCTTT. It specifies CASKFPGPNTEAFF.